Presented here are 5 T cell receptor beta chains from one specimen sequenced in a study of OX40 agonist ivuxolimab in advanced cancers. Generated by immunoSEQ multiplex PCR, the TCRdb table keeps only in-frame clones and is missing some. Among some 58,000 clones, approximately 88% were seen once, and the ten largest hold more than 0.55%. The source was CD4+ or CD8+ T cells sorted from blood, collected in a trial of the OX40 agonist ivuxolimab. These receptors all stem from an adult with an advanced solid tumor such as melanoma, head and neck, liver or kidney cancer.

The chain uses TRBV30 and TRBJ2-5; 9 bases fit TRBD2. CDR1 and CDR2 (germline): GTSNPN, SVGIG (reference sequence). The CDR3 has 14 amino acids. V gave up 0 bases and J gave up 7 bases; unmatched junction bases: 6. The CDR3 loop is CAWSVLAGVGTQYF. The CDR3 DNA reads TGTGCCTGGAGTGTTTTAGCGGGAGTTGGGACCCAGTACTTC.

This rearrangement joins TRBV30 to TRBJ2-7, with D perhaps matching TRBD2 (6 bases). The germline V and J ends were trimmed by 3 bases and 7 bases, with 16 bases remaining between them. Germline CDR1 is GTSNPN and CDR2 is SVGIG (reference sequence). The CDR3 sequence is 13 residues long. The CDR3 coding sequence is TGTGCCTGGAGATTGGGAGGACCTGGGGAGCAGTACTTC. Protein sequence: CAWRLGGPGEQYF.

This chain connects TRBV6-1 to TRBJ2-7; 7 nucleotides line up with TRBD1. CDR1 MNHNS and CDR2 SASEGT come from the germline V gene. The junction had 3 bases not matched to a gene; V was cut back by 5 bases and J by 2 bases. CDR3 size: 13 residues. The CDR3 is CASSRQGPYEQYF. Written as DNA, the CDR3 is TGTGCCAGCAGTCGACAGGGCCCCTACGAGCAGTACTTC.

The chain recombines TRBV19 with TRBJ1-2; D gene ambiguous. This CDR3 has 12 amino acids. Germline V gives CDR1 LNHDA, CDR2 SQIVND (reference sequence). The V and J ends lost 7 bases and 5 bases respectively, with 11 bases between them. The CDR3 coding sequence is TGTGCCAGTACACGGGGTCAATATGGCTACACCTTC. This codes for CASTRGQYGYTF.

This chain links TRBV6-5 with TRBJ2-5; possibly TRBD1 or TRBD2 for D (5 bases each). The CDR3 contains 12 residues. Germline V gives CDR1 MNHEY, CDR2 SVGAGI. Trimming pared 5 bases from V and 9 bases from J, leaving 13 bases between. The CDR3 protein is CASSPGRPAQYF. CDR3 DNA: TGTGCCAGCAGTCCGGGACGGCCGGCCCAGTACTTC.